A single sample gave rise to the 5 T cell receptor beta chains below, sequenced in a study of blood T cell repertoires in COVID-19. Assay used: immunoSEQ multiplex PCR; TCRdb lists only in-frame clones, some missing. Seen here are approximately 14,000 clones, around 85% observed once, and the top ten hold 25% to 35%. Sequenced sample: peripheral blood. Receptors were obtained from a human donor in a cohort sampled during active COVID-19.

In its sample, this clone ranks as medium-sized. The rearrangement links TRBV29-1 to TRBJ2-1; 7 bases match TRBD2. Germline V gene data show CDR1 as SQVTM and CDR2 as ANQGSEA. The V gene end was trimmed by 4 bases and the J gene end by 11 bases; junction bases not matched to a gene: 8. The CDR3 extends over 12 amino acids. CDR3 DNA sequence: TGCAGCGTTGGGGGGGGAGGTTCGCAGCAGTTCTTC. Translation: CSVGGGGSQQFF.

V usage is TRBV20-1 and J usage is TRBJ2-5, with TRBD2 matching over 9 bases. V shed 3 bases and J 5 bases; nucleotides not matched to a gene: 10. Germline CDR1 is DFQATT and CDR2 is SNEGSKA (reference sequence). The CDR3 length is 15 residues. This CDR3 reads CSASWLAGLIETQYF. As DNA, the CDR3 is TGCAGTGCTAGTTGGCTAGCGGGATTAATTGAGACCCAGTACTTC.

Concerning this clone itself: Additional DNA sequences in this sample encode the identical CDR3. For the CDR3, the DNA is TGCGCCAGCAGCTTGGCGGGAGGGCACCAAGAGACCCAGTACTTC. It translates to CASSLAGGHQETQYF. The gene calls are TRBV5-1 and TRBJ2-5; 8 positions agree with TRBD2. After removal of 0 bases from V and 0 bases from J, the junction contained 1 base not matched to a gene. The V gene's germline CDR1 is SGHRS and CDR2 YFSETQ. This CDR3 is built from 15 residues.

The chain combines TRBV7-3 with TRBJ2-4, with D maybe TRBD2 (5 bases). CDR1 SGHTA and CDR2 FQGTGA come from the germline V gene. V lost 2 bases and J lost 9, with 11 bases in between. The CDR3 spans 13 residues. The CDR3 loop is CASSLVGRGIQYF. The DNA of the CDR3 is TGTGCCAGCAGCTTAGTAGGGAGAGGCATTCAGTACTTC.

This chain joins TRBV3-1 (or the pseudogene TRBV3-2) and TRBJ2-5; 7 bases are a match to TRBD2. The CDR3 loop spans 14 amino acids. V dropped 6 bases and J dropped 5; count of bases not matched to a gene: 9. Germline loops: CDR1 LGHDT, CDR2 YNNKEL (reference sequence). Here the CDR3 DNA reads TGTGCCAGCAGTCATCGGGAGGTTGGCGAGACCCAGTACTTC. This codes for CASSHREVGETQYF.